The 29 T cell receptor beta chains below come from one sample, sequenced in a study of T cells in Graves' hyperthyroidism and ophthalmopathy. Amplified TCR beta CDR3 regions came from RNA transcripts. A first-round RT-PCR of the TCR CDR3 used the HTBI primer set. Using its own MiXCR run on the multiplex PCR reads, TCRdb lists one record per CDR3 protein. The sample has approximately 590,000 distinct CDR3 sequences, approximately 14% seen once. The sample comprised blood. All receptors derive from a woman aged 25 to 39 with Graves' hyperthyroidism.

This clonotype was counted ten times or more. The genes are TRBV12-3 or TRBV12-4 and TRBJ2-1; D uncertain. CDR3 length: 11 amino acids. V was cut by 6 bases and J by 8 bases, with 8 bases left in between. CDR3 in DNA: TGTGCCAGCAGCCAGACCGATGAGCAGTTCTTC. This codes for CASSQTDEQFF.

Many counts were recorded for this clonotype. The V gene is TRBV28, the J gene TRBJ2-7, with D tentatively TRBD2 (5 bases). Germline lookup yields CDR1 MDHEN and CDR2 SYDVKM. Trimming took off 5 bases at V and 2 bases at J, with 19 bases between the two ends. This CDR3 has 16 amino acids. The CDR3 spells CASSTRLDSDPYEQYF. CDR3 sequence (DNA): TGTGCCAGCAGTACTCGACTGGACTCCGATCCCTACGAGCAGTACTTC.

The sample holds a few counts of this clonotype. CDR3 DNA: TGTGCCAGCAGTCCTGGACTAGCGGGAATTCGGGGTGAGCAGTTCTTC. Its protein is CASSPGLAGIRGEQFF. This rearrangement joins TRBV6-1 to TRBJ2-1; the match to TRBD2 covers 12 bases. This CDR3 spans 16 amino acids. J was trimmed by 9 bases and V by 5 bases; bases with no gene match: 11. CDR1 is MNHNS and CDR2 is SASEGT in the germline V gene.

The chain has TRBV11-2 and TRBJ1-4; D is unclear. Trimming removed 4 bases at V and 3 bases at J, with 18 bases between. The CDR3 has 17 amino acids. Germline V gene lookup returns CDR1 SGHAT and CDR2 FQNNGV. CDR3 DNA sequence: TGTGCCAGCAGCTCCGAACTTCATCAGGTTTCTAATGAAAAACTGTTTTTT. Protein sequence: CASSSELHQVSNEKLFF.

A remark on this clonotype: A junction end diverges from the germline sequence, so it may reflect a read error. CDR3 DNA: TGCAGTGTTAGAAGGTTGGGACAGCCCCAGCATTTT. Its protein product is CSVRRLGQPQHF. The gene calls are TRBV20-1 and TRBJ1-5; D unclear. Per the germline V gene, CDR1 is DFQATT and CDR2 is SNEGSKA (reference sequence). CDR3 size: 12 residues.

The rearrangement uses TRBV19 and TRBJ1-5, with 7 bases identical to TRBD1. The germline CDR1 and CDR2 sequences are LNHDA and SQIVND (reference sequence). V lost 5 bases and J lost 3; bases outside the gene matches: 10. This CDR3 is 16 amino acids long. CDR3 DNA sequence: TGTGCCAGTAGTGGTACAGGGGCCAACTTCAATCAGCCCCAGCATTTT. Its protein product is CASSGTGANFNQPQHF.

This chain joins TRBV7-9 and TRBJ2-1; weak D call: TRBD1 (5 bases). The CDR3 is 16 amino acids. V was pared by 5 bases and J by 0 bases, with 14 bases between. The germline V gene has CDR1 SEHNR and CDR2 FQNEAQ (reference sequence). The CDR3 bases are TGTGCCAGCAGCCCCCGACAGTTTCGCTCCTACAATGAGCAGTTCTTC. Protein sequence: CASSPRQFRSYNEQFF.

This clonotype has a handful of counts. The rearrangement links TRBV19 to TRBJ2-2; D is perhaps TRBD2 (6 bases). The CDR3 covers 17 residues. CDR1 is LNHDA, CDR2 SQIVND, per germline (reference sequence). The germline V and J ends were trimmed by 9 bases and 0 bases, with 20 bases remaining between them. This chain's CDR3 is CASTLHASATNTGELFF. CDR3 nucleotide sequence: TGTGCCAGCACACTCCACGCTAGCGCGACGAACACCGGGGAGCTGTTTTTT.

In this sample, this clonotype turned up many times. This rearrangement joins TRBV20-1 to TRBJ1-1; D is unclear. Trimming removed 1 base from V and 0 bases from J, with 3 bases in between. Per germline, CDR1 DFQATT and CDR2 SNEGSKA (reference sequence). The CDR3 runs to 12 residues. The CDR3 nucleotides read TGCAGTGCTAGAGGAGTGAACACTGAAGCTTTCTTT. Protein sequence: CSARGVNTEAFF.

V usage is TRBV7-2 and J usage is TRBJ2-1; the match to TRBD2 covers 12 bases. Trimming took 6 bases from V and 5 from J; bases not matched to a gene: 8. The CDR3 sequence is 16 residues long. Germline V gives CDR1 SGHTA, CDR2 FQGNSA. CDR3 nucleotide sequence: TGTGCCAGCAGACTTACTAGCGGGAGGAAACACAATGAGCAGTTCTTC. It encodes CASRLTSGRKHNEQFF.

V and J are TRBV4-3 and TRBJ2-3; 13 nucleotides align to TRBD2. Germline CDR1 LGHNA, CDR2 YSLEER. The CDR3 covers 16 residues. V lost 6 bases to trimming and J lost 4 bases; unmatched junction nucleotides: 7. In DNA, the CDR3 is TGCGCCAGCAGACGACTAGCGGGAGGTTCCGCAGATACGCAGTATTTT. Amino acid sequence: CASRRLAGGSADTQYF.

The count of this clonotype is one. The V gene is TRBV29-1, the J gene TRBJ1-2, with D hard to call. CDR3 length: 11 amino acids. In germline, CDR1 is SQVTM, CDR2 ANQGSEA. The V gene lost 7 bases and the J gene lost 2 bases, with 8 bases spanning the gap. The CDR3 region has the DNA TGCAGCGGTCAGGAGAACTATGGCTACACCTTC. This encodes CSGQENYGYTF. The complete variable domain, with remaining parts taken from reference TRBV29-1 and TRBJ1-2, reads SAVISQKPSRDICQRGTSLTIQCQVDSQVTMMFWYRQQPGQSLTLIATANQGSEATYESGFVIDKFPISRPNLTFSTLTVSNMSPEDSSIYLCSGQENYGYTFGSGTRLTVV.

This clonotype was recorded many times. The rearrangement uses TRBV20-1 and TRBJ2-3; 10 nucleotides match TRBD2. The CDR3 runs to 15 residues. Trimming removed 5 bases from V and 1 base from J; junction bases left unmatched: 6. In germline, CDR1 is DFQATT, CDR2 SNEGSKA (reference sequence). The CDR3 DNA reads TGCAGTGCTTCTACTAGCGGGATTGGCACAGATACGCAGTATTTT. Translated: CSASTSGIGTDTQYF.

This clonotype showed up just a few times. This chain joins TRBV27 and TRBJ2-7; either TRBD1 or TRBD2 may supply D (6 bases each). This CDR3 contains 13 residues. Trimming pared 2 bases from V and 6 bases from J, leaving 11 bases between. Germline-derived CDR1 and CDR2 are MNHEY and SMNVEV (reference sequence). In DNA, the CDR3 is TGTGCCAGCAGTTTACGGGGGCGCCTCGAGCAGTACTTC. Its protein product is CASSLRGRLEQYF.

This clonotype was observed a few times. A read error may explain this, as a much larger clone is one base away. The chain combines TRBV20-1 with TRBJ2-3; 8 bases map to TRBD2. The CDR3 runs 14 residues. V was pared by 1 base and J by 4 bases, with 4 bases of the junction left unmatched. The germline gives CDR1 DFQATT, CDR2 SNEGSKA (reference sequence). CDR3 amino acids: CSARAGGNADTQYF. CDR3 DNA: TGCAGTGCTAGAGCGGGAGGGAACGCAGATACGCAGTATTTT.

This clonotype was picked up many times. This chain uses TRBV12-3 or TRBV12-4 with TRBJ2-5, with 7 positions matching TRBD2. The J segment lost 5 bases and the V segment lost 1 base, leaving 4 bases of the junction unmatched. The CDR3 is made up of 14 amino acids. CDR3 coding DNA: TGTGCCAGCAGTTTAGTAGTTAGCGGGGAGACCCAGTACTTC. As protein: CASSLVVSGETQYF.

The table lists this clonotype with many counts. This sequence joins TRBV7-8 and TRBJ1-5; D is possibly TRBD1 (6 bases). The V end was cut by 1 base, the J end by 0 bases, with 10 bases between. The germline gives CDR1 SGHVS, CDR2 FQNEAQ. The CDR3 runs 16 residues. The CDR3 protein is CASSLGGQHSNQPQHF. The CDR3, as DNA: TGTGCCAGCAGCTTAGGAGGACAGCATAGCAATCAGCCCCAGCATTTT.

This chain uses TRBV9 with TRBJ1-2; D is unclear. Trimming took off 3 bases at V and 6 bases at J, with 18 bases between the two ends. The CDR3 spans 15 residues. The germline gives CDR1 SGDLS, CDR2 YYNGEE. The CDR3 here is CASSEGTQRLNGYTF. CDR3 in DNA: TGTGCCAGCAGCGAGGGAACACAGCGGTTAAATGGCTACACCTTC.

The CDR3 region is CASSYGGGRPYNEQFF. In nucleotides, the CDR3 is TGTGCCAGCAGTTACGGGGGCGGCAGACCTTACAATGAGCAGTTCTTC. The chain uses TRBV6-5 and TRBJ2-1, with D possibly matching TRBD1 (6 bases). Germline lookup yields CDR1 MNHEY and CDR2 SVGAGI. This CDR3 is built from 16 residues. The V gene lost 2 bases and the J gene lost 4 bases, with 15 bases spanning the gap.

CDR3 DNA sequence: TGCGCCAGCAGCCAAGACCGGGACAGGGAAAACATTCAGTACTTC. It translates to CASSQDRDRENIQYF. V gene TRBV4-1 combines with J gene TRBJ2-4; 9 bases fit TRBD1. Per germline, CDR1 MGHRA and CDR2 YSYEKL. This CDR3 region has 15 residues. The trim removed 0 bases at V and 5 bases at J, leaving 2 bases unmatched.

This clonotype was seen ten or more times. The chain employs TRBV30 and TRBJ1-5, with D uncertain. Trimming took off 4 bases at V and 0 bases at J, with 16 bases between the two ends. In germline, CDR1 is GTSNPN, CDR2 SVGIG (reference sequence). This CDR3 region has 16 residues. CDR3 bases: TGTGCCTGGACGGCGGGGTCCCTTTATAGCAATCAGCCCCAGCATTTT. It translates to CAWTAGSLYSNQPQHF. Drawing the rest from reference TRBV30 and TRBJ1-5, the complete variable domain is SQTIHQWPATLVQPVGSPLSLECTVEGTSNPNLYWYRQAAGRGLQLLFYSVGIGQISSEVPQNLSASRPQDRQFILSSKKLLLSDSGFYLCAWTAGSLYSNQPQHFGDGTRLSIL.

This clonotype was detected many times. This chain uses TRBV7-2 with TRBJ1-5; 9 nucleotides line up with TRBD1. This CDR3 has 15 amino acids. V lost 3 bases and J lost 4; bases outside the gene matches: 4. Germline V lookup: CDR1 SGHTA, CDR2 FQGNSA. The DNA of the CDR3 is TGTGCCAGCAGCTTCCGACAGGGGGAAAATCAGCCCCAGCATTTT. Amino acid sequence: CASSFRQGENQPQHF.

The rearrangement joins TRBV7-2 to TRBJ1-3; the D is unclear. V lost 4 bases, J lost 0 bases, and 10 bases lay in between. CDR3 length: 15 amino acids. The germline CDR1 and CDR2 sequences are SGHTA and FQGNSA. The CDR3 protein is CASSSRADSGNTIYF. In DNA, the CDR3 is TGTGCCAGCAGCTCCCGGGCAGACTCTGGAAACACCATATATTTT.

Here the CDR3 DNA reads TGCGCCAGCAGCTTGGCCCTTAGCGCAGCGGAGACCCAGTACTTC. Translation gives CASSLALSAAETQYF. The chain is built from TRBV5-1 and TRBJ2-5, with D tentatively TRBD2 (5 bases). V was trimmed by 0 bases and J by 5 bases, leaving 14 bases between them. CDR3 length equals 15 residues. Germline CDR1 SGHRS, CDR2 YFSETQ.

The V gene is TRBV18, the J gene TRBJ2-1; 9 bases line up with TRBD1. The CDR3 covers 15 residues. The junction had 7 bases not matched to a gene; V was cut back by 5 bases and J by 5 bases. Germline values: CDR1 KGHSH, CDR2 LQKENI. In nucleotides, the CDR3 is TGTGCCAGCTCAACCCGGGACAGGGCTGACAATGAGCAGTTCTTC. Its protein product is CASSTRDRADNEQFF.

This clonotype was found many times. This chain connects TRBV11-2 to TRBJ2-2; TRBD2 matches 10 bases. The V gene end was trimmed by 5 bases and the J gene end by 7 bases; junction bases not matched to a gene: 10. Germline-derived CDR1 and CDR2 are SGHAT and FQNNGV. CDR3 size: 16 residues. CDR3 sequence: CASSTLSGRANGELFF. CDR3 coding DNA: TGTGCCAGCAGCACCCTGAGCGGGAGGGCTAACGGGGAGCTGTTTTTT.

J is TRBJ1-1 and V is TRBV29-1; D is unresolved. CDR1 and CDR2 (germline): SQVTM, ANQGSEA. The CDR3 contains 13 residues. V lost 3 bases and J lost 3, with 11 bases in between. The CDR3 coding sequence is TGCAGCGTTGATACGGGGTTCGACACTGAAGCTTTCTTT. Protein product: CSVDTGFDTEAFF.

This chain links TRBV20-1 with TRBJ1-2, with D possibly TRBD1 on 6 matching bases. The V gene lost 0 bases and the J gene lost 8 bases, with 16 bases spanning the gap. The CDR3 spans 14 residues. Germline lookup yields CDR1 DFQATT and CDR2 SNEGSKA (reference sequence). The CDR3 here is CSARERDMGRGYTF. In nucleotides, the CDR3 is TGCAGTGCTAGAGAACGGGACATGGGCCGGGGCTACACCTTC.

The table lists this clonotype with many counts. The V gene is TRBV30, the J gene TRBJ2-1; possible D gene TRBD2, 5 bases. The V gene's germline CDR1 is GTSNPN and CDR2 SVGIG (reference sequence). The CDR3 contains 14 residues. Between the trimmed V and J ends, which lost 4 bases and 2 bases, there was a span of 12 bases. This chain's CDR3 is CAWTASSPYNEQFF. In nucleotides, the CDR3 is TGTGCCTGGACGGCTAGCTCTCCCTACAATGAGCAGTTCTTC.